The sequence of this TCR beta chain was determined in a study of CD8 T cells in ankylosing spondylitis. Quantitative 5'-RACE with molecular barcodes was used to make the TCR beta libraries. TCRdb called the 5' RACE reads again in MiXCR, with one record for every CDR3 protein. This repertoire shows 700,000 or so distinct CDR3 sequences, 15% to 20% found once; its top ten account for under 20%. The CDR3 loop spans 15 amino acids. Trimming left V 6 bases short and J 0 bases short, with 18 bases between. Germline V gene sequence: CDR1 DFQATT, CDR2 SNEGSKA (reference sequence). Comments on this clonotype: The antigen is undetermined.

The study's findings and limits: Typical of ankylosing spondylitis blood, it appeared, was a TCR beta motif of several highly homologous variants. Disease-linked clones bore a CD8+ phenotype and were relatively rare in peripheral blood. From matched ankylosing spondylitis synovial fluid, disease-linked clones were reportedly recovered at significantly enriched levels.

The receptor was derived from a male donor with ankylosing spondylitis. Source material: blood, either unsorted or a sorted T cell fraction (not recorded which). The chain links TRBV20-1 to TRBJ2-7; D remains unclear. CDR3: CSAKHGASSSYEQYF. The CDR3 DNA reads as TGCAGTGCCAAGCATGGCGCCTCAAGCTCCTACGAGCAGTACTTC.